These 3 T cell receptor beta chains came from one sample sequenced in a study of T-cell reconstitution after alpha-beta-depleted transplantation in children. Unique molecular identifiers featured in how the TCRbeta library was prepared. One entry per CDR3 protein, called by TCRdb with MiXCR from the PCR reads. The top ten hold approximately 3% of the sample, which has about 540,000 distinct CDR3 sequences, around 17% seen once. The source material was PBMCs from the stem cell graft donor, sampled from the stem cell graft. These receptors were obtained from a human donor who donated a stem cell graft to a child with acute lymphoblastic leukemia.

The V and J genes are TRBV6-1 and TRBJ2-7; D is undetermined. V was cut by 3 bases and J by 2 bases, with 14 bases left in between. CDR3 length equals 15 residues. Germline V gene sequence: CDR1 MNHNS, CDR2 SASEGT. The CDR3 spells CASSDLPKTTYEQYF. In DNA form, the CDR3 reads TGTGCCAGCAGTGACCTCCCAAAGACAACCTACGAGCAGTACTTC.

This clonotype was found a few times. The V gene is TRBV27, the J gene TRBJ2-7; 9 positions agree with TRBD1. This CDR3 is 16 amino acids long. In germline, CDR1 is MNHEY, CDR2 SMNVEV (reference sequence). The V segment lost 10 bases and the J segment 0 bases; nucleotides outside the gene matches: 13. The CDR3 reads CATIARGQGFSYEQYF. CDR3 nucleotides: TGTGCCACCATCGCCCGGGGACAGGGATTCTCCTACGAGCAGTACTTC.

The chain is built from TRBV5-6 and TRBJ2-3; TRBD1 or TRBD2 may be the D gene (5 bases each). The CDR3 totals 16 residues. V dropped 4 bases and J dropped 5 bases, with 20 bases sitting between them. Germline V gene data show CDR1 as SGHDT and CDR2 as YYEEEE. The CDR3 reads CASSIRTSARGDTQYF. The DNA of the CDR3 is TGTGCCAGCAGCATCAGGACTTCAGCGAGGGGAGATACGCAGTATTTT.